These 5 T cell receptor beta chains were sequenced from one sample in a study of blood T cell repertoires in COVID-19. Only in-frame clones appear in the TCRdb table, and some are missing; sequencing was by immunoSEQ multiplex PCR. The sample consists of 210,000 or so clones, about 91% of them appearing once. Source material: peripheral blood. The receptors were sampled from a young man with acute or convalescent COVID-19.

CDR3 DNA: TGTGCCAGCAGCTTAAGTGTATATCAGCCCCAGCATTTT. Encoded protein: CASSLSVYQPQHF. V gene TRBV7-3 combines with J gene TRBJ1-5, with D unclear. Germline lookup yields CDR1 SGHTA and CDR2 FQGTGA. The CDR3 is 13 amino acids. Trimming took 1 base from V and 5 from J, leaving 6 bases between them. Together with reference TRBV7-3 and TRBJ1-5, the CDR3 gives the full variable domain: GAGVSQTPSNKVTEKGKYVELRCDPISGHTALYWYRQSLGQGPEFLIYFQGTGAADDSGLPNDRFFAVRPEGSVSTLKIQRTERGDSAVYLCASSLSVYQPQHFGDGTRLSIL.

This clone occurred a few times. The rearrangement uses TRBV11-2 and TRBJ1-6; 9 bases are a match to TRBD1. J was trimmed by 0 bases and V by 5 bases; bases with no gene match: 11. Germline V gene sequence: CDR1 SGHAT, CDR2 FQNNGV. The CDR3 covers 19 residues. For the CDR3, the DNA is TGTGCCAGCAGCCCAGGACAGGGGTCAGGTCTCTCCTATAATTCACCCCTCCACTTT. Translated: CASSPGQGSGLSYNSPLHF. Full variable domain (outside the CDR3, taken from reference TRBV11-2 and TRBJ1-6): EAGVAQSPRYKIIEKRQSVAFWCNPISGHATLYWYQQILGQGPKLLIQFQNNGVVDDSQLPKDRFSAERLKGVDSTLKIQPAKLEDSAVYLCASSPGQGSGLSYNSPLHFGNGTRLTVT.

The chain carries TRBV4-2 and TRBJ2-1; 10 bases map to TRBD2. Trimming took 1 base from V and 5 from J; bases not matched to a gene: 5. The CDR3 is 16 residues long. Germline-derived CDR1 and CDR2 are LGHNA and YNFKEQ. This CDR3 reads CASSQVTSGKDNEQFF. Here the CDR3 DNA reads TGTGCCAGCAGCCAAGTCACTAGCGGGAAGGACAATGAGCAGTTCTTC.

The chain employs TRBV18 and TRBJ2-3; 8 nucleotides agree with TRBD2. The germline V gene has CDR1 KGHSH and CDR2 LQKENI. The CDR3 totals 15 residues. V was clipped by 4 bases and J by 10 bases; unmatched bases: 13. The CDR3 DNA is TGTGCCAGCTCACGGGATAAAGGAGCGGGGGAGGCGCAGTATTTT. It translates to CASSRDKGAGEAQYF.

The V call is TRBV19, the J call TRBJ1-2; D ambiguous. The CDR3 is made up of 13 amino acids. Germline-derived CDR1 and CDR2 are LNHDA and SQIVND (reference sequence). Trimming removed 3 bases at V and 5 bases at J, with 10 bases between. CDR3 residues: CASSMRGAYGYTF. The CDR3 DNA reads TGTGCCAGTAGTATGCGGGGTGCGTATGGCTACACCTTC.